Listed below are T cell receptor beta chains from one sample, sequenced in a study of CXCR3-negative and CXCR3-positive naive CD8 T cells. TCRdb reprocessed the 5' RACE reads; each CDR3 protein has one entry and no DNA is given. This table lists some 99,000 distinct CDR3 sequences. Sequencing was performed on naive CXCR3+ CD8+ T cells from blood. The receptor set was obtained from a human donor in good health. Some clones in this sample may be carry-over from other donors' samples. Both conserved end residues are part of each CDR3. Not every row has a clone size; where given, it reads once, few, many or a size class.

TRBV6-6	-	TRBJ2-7	CASSYSRDDPLSSYEQYF
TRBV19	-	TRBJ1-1	CASSAQGTEAFF
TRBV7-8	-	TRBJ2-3	CASSLAQTWEGDTQYF
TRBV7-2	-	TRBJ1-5	CASSEWTTNQPQHF
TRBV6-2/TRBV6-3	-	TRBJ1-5	CASSVPGQGFQPQHF
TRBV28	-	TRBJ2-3	CASSLTVTQYF
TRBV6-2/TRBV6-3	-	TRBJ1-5	CASSLGRGEISNQPQHF
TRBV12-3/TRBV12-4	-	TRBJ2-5	CASTLARGGPTETQYF
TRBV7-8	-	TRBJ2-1	CASSLWTEYNEQFF
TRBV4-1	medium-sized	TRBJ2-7	CASSASYEQYF
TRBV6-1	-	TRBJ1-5	CASTTGQPVYSNQPQHF
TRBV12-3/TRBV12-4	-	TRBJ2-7	CASSSPGVGQTQYF
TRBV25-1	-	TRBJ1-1	CASRDRGGGTEAFF
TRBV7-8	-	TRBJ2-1	CASSLASRLAGGKTFYNEQFF
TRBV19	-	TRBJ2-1	CASRQGLALHNEQFF
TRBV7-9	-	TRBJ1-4	CASSSANNEKLFF
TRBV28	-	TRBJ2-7	CASTTPRAPRPPYEQYF
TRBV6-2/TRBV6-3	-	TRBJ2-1	CASRTGVSSYNEQFF
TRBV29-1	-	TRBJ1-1	CSVLTGVSAEAFF
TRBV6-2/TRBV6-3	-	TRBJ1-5	CASSYSGGKQPQHF
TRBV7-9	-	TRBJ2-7	CASSSTTGLNEQYF
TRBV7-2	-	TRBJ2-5	CASSPLSGRDQETQYF
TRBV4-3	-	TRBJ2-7	CASSWAPMGYEQYF
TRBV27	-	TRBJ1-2	CASSLSLGGAYGYTF
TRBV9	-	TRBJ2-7	CASSLTGDEQYF
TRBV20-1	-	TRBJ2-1	CSALESGKRGGLNEQFF
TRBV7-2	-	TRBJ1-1	CASSLAGYTEAFF
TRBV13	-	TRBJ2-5	CASSTWTGGHQETQYF
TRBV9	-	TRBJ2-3	CASSVRSGGAGTDTQYF